The 19 T cell receptor beta chains listed next were all sequenced from one sample in a study of post-analysis software for immune sequencing data. Findings of the study overall: Relative to controls, patients had 4 or 5 TRBV segments at higher frequency, with TRBV5-6, TRBV5-1 and TRBV20-1 among these.

These receptors have no known antigen. Unique-molecular-identifier-tagged TCR beta cDNA libraries were used. In TCRdb, the PCR reads were re-called with MiXCR into one record per CDR3 protein. The sample contains about 820,000 distinct CDR3 sequences, about 57% of which appear only once. The material sequenced was blood. The source of these receptors is a girl aged 5-17 years with multiple sclerosis.

The table lists this clonotype with a few counts. The rearrangement joins TRBV4-1 to TRBJ2-3; D unresolved. The germline gives CDR1 MGHRA, CDR2 YSYEKL. Trimming cost V 4 bases and J 1 base, with 9 bases left between them. This CDR3 region has 14 residues. CDR3 in DNA: TGCGCCAGCAGCCGCCCTCGGGGCACAGATACGCAGTATTTT. It specifies CASSRPRGTDTQYF.

J is TRBJ2-3 and V is TRBV29-1; 7 bases line up with TRBD1. J was trimmed by 5 bases and V by 8 bases; bases with no gene match: 10. Germline V lookup: CDR1 SQVTM, CDR2 ANQGSEA. This CDR3 spans 13 amino acids. The CDR3 reads CSSCITGVDTQYF. The CDR3 DNA reads TGCAGCTCTTGTATCACAGGGGTAGATACGCAGTATTTT.

The gene calls are TRBV29-1 and TRBJ2-1; 13 bases align to TRBD2. Trimming at V came to 3 bases and at J to 0 bases, leaving 8 bases not matched to a gene. This CDR3 comprises 18 residues. Germline V gives CDR1 SQVTM, CDR2 ANQGSEA. CDR3 nucleotide sequence: TGCAGCGTTGACGATGGGACTAGCGGGATGGTCTCCTACAATGAGCAGTTCTTC. Protein: CSVDDGTSGMVSYNEQFF.

The rearrangement joins TRBV10-3 to TRBJ2-1; 11 nucleotides align to TRBD2. CDR3 length equals 16 residues. The V gene end was trimmed by 4 bases and the J gene end by 6 bases; junction bases not matched to a gene: 8. Germline V gives CDR1 ENHRY, CDR2 SYGVKD. The CDR3 nucleotides are TGTGCCATCAGTGCGGGTTTAGCGGGGGGGCTCAATGAGCAGTTCTTC. This encodes CAISAGLAGGLNEQFF.

The chain couples TRBV5-1 to TRBJ2-7; TRBD1 or TRBD2 may be the D gene (5 bases each). This CDR3 region has 13 residues. Deletions cut 3 bases from V and 0 bases from J, with 7 bases between. Germline lookup yields CDR1 SGHRS and CDR2 YFSETQ. CDR3 nucleotide sequence: TGCGCCAGCAGCTGGGGGATCTCCTACGAGCAGTACTTC. Protein product: CASSWGISYEQYF.

The chain is built from TRBV12-3 or TRBV12-4 and TRBJ1-2; no clear D gene. The V gene lost 3 bases and the J gene lost 10 bases, with 12 bases spanning the gap. The CDR3 runs to 12 residues. This CDR3 is CASSFRSFDYTF. As DNA, the CDR3 is TGTGCCAGCAGTTTCCGCAGTTTTGACTACACCTTC.

This chain links TRBV7-9 with TRBJ2-5, with 7 bases lining up with TRBD2. The V gene's germline CDR1 is SEHNR and CDR2 FQNEAQ (reference sequence). The CDR3 consists of 15 residues. Unmatched junction bases numbered 18, after V lost 10 bases and J lost 7 bases. The CDR3 DNA sequence: TGTGCCATTAGGGGCCAGCGGGATCCGCCGTGGACCCAGTACTTC. Protein product: CAIRGQRDPPWTQYF.

This chain joins TRBV20-1 and TRBJ2-6; D is unclear. V dropped 6 bases and J dropped 0 bases, with 21 bases sitting between them. The CDR3 sequence is 18 residues long. Germline CDR1 is DFQATT and CDR2 is SNEGSKA (reference sequence). CDR3 in DNA: TGCAGTGCCGAAGTACAGAAAATCTTCCCCTCTGGGGCCAACGTCCTGACTTTC. Amino acid sequence: CSAEVQKIFPSGANVLTF.

In its sample, this clonotype was seen a few times. The chain has TRBV20-1 and TRBJ2-4; 10 positions agree with TRBD2. In germline, CDR1 is DFQATT, CDR2 SNEGSKA (reference sequence). Trimming at V came to 5 bases and at J to 9 bases, leaving 16 bases not matched to a gene. CDR3 size: 16 residues. The CDR3 sequence: CSAPPLAGAGGAIQYF. In nucleotides, the CDR3 is TGCAGTGCTCCTCCGCTAGCGGGAGCCGGTGGGGCCATTCAGTACTTC.

This clonotype occurred a few times. The chain carries TRBV5-1 and TRBJ1-2; 10 bases align to TRBD1. With 4 bases clipped from V and 0 bases from J, the junction kept 6 bases outside the gene matches. Germline V gene lookup returns CDR1 SGHRS and CDR2 YFSETQ. This CDR3 spans 16 amino acids. CDR3 DNA: TGCGCCAGCAGCCCGCGGGGGACAGGGGCTAACTATGGCTACACCTTC. Translated, it gives CASSPRGTGANYGYTF.

This chain joins TRBV14 and TRBJ2-7; D uncertain. CDR1 is SGHDN, CDR2 FVKESK, per germline. This CDR3 comprises 14 residues. With 7 bases removed from V and 7 bases from J, the gap between germline ends came to 20 bases. DNA of the CDR3: TGTGCCAGCACCCTGGCGTCCTCCCTAGGGGAGCAGTACTTC. The encoded protein is CASTLASSLGEQYF.

The chain recombines TRBV5-1 with TRBJ2-1, with 7 positions matching TRBD1. There are 17 residues in the CDR3. In germline, CDR1 is SGHRS, CDR2 YFSETQ. The J segment lost 6 bases and the V segment lost 0 bases, leaving 12 bases of the junction unmatched. CDR3 coding DNA: TGCGCCAGCAGCTTGGACCCTACAGGGGCAACCCTCAATGAGCAGTTCTTC. This encodes CASSLDPTGATLNEQFF. Combining the CDR3 with reference TRBV5-1 and TRBJ2-1 gives the whole variable domain KAGVTQTPRYLIKTRGQQVTLSCSPISGHRSVSWYQQTPGQGLQFLFEYFSETQRNKGNFPGRFSGRQFSNSRSEMNVSTLELGDSALYLCASSLDPTGATLNEQFFGPGTRLTVL.

The rearrangement links TRBV7-2 to TRBJ2-5; D possibly corresponds to TRBD2 (6 bases). Per the germline V gene, CDR1 is SGHTA and CDR2 is FQGNSA. The V end was cut by 5 bases, the J end by 3 bases, with 19 bases between. This CDR3 is built from 16 residues. CDR3 nucleotide sequence: TGTGCCAGCAGCCCAACCGGTGGGCCTAGCGAAGAGACCCAGTACTTC. It yields the protein CASSPTGGPSEETQYF. Full variable domain (remainder filled in from reference TRBV7-2 and TRBJ2-5): GAGVSQSPSNKVTEKGKDVELRCDPISGHTALYWYRQSLGQGLEFLIYFQGNSAPDKSGLPSDRFSAERTGGSVSTLTIQRTQQEDSAVYLCASSPTGGPSEETQYFGPGTRLLVL.

This clonotype was counted a few times. As DNA, the CDR3 is TGCAGCGTTGAGGCCCACAGCAATGAGCAGTTCTTC. The encoded protein is CSVEAHSNEQFF. The rearrangement uses TRBV29-1 and TRBJ2-1; D is unclear. CDR3 length equals 12 residues. V was cut by 3 bases and J by 6 bases, with 9 bases left in between. CDR1 and CDR2 (germline): SQVTM, ANQGSEA.

The genes are TRBV11-2 and TRBJ2-3; maybe TRBD2 (5 bases). V was trimmed by 5 bases and J by 3 bases, leaving 18 bases between them. This CDR3 comprises 16 residues. Germline CDR1 and CDR2: SGHAT and FQNNGV. Written as DNA, the CDR3 is TGTGCCAGCAGCCCCCCGGAGGTGCGTAGGACAGATACGCAGTATTTT. Protein product: CASSPPEVRRTDTQYF.

The chain joins TRBV27 to TRBJ1-6, with 8 nucleotides matching TRBD1. Germline CDR1 reads MNHEY; CDR2 reads SMNVEV (reference sequence). The CDR3 has 15 amino acids. The junction had 2 bases not matched to a gene; V was cut back by 0 bases and J by 7 bases. Written as DNA, the CDR3 is TGTGCCAGCAGTTTATCGCAGGGGGCGAATTCACCCCTCCACTTT. It translates to CASSLSQGANSPLHF.

This clonotype has more than one count but fewer than ten. The rearrangement joins TRBV5-1 to TRBJ2-7; 10 bases line up with TRBD2. Germline V gives CDR1 SGHRS, CDR2 YFSETQ. The CDR3 has 14 amino acids. V lost 6 bases, J lost 1 base, and 4 bases stayed unmatched. The CDR3 nucleotides read TGCGCCAGCAAACCGGGACTAGCGTCCTACGAGCAGTACTTC. Its translation: CASKPGLASYEQYF. The full variable domain, rest sourced from reference TRBV5-1 and TRBJ2-7, is KAGVTQTPRYLIKTRGQQVTLSCSPISGHRSVSWYQQTPGQGLQFLFEYFSETQRNKGNFPGRFSGRQFSNSRSEMNVSTLELGDSALYLCASKPGLASYEQYFGPGTRLTVT.

This clonotype was observed a few times. This chain connects TRBV7-3 to TRBJ2-5; 15 nucleotides align to TRBD2. Germline assignment: CDR1 SGHTA and CDR2 FQGTGA. The CDR3 sequence is 16 residues long. V gave up 5 bases and J gave up 4 bases; unmatched junction bases: 5. As DNA, the CDR3 is TGTGCCAGCAGCGCTACGGGACTAGCGGGAGGAGAGACCCAGTACTTC. Its protein is CASSATGLAGGETQYF.

This clonotype has only a few counts. V is TRBV9 and J is TRBJ2-1; D unresolved. The CDR3 extends over 16 amino acids. Trimming took off 0 bases at V and 5 bases at J, with 15 bases between the two ends. Germline-derived CDR1 and CDR2 are SGDLS and YYNGEE. The CDR3 is CASSVDTKPLDNEQFF. The DNA for the CDR3 is TGTGCCAGCAGCGTAGATACCAAGCCCCTAGACAATGAGCAGTTCTTC.